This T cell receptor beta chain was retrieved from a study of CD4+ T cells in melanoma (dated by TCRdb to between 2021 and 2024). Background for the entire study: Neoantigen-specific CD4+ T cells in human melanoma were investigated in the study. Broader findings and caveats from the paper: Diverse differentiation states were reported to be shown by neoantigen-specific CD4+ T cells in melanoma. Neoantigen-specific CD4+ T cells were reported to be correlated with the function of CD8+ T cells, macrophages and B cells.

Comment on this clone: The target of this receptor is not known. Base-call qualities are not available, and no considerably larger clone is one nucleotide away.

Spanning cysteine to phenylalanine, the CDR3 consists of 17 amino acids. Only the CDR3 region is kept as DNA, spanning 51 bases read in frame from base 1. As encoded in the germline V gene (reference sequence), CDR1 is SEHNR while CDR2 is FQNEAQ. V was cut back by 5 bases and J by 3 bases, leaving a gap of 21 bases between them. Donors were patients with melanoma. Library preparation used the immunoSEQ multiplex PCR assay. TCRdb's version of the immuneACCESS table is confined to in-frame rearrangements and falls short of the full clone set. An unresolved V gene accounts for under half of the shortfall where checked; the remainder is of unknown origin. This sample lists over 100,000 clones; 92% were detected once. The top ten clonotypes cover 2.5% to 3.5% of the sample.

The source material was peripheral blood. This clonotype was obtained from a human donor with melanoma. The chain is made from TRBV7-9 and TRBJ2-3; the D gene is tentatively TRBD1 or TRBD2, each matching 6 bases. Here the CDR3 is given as CASSPTPGRGGTDTQYF. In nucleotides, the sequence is TGTGCCAGCAGCCCAACTCCGGGCAGGGGAGGAACAGATACGCAGTATTTT.